This is a list of T cell receptor beta chains from one sample in a study of cytomegalovirus exposure and HLA in healthy donors. The table came from immunoSEQ multiplex PCR; TCRdb's copy has only in-frame clones and leaves some out. The sample has around 170,000 clones; 80% to 85% are singletons. Sequencing was done on a sample of PBMCs. These receptors all stem from a woman under 30 in good health and CMV-seronegative. CDR3s include the opening cysteine and the closing phenylalanine or tryptophan. Each record gives: V gene, J gene, D gene, clone size, CDR3 DNA, CDR3 protein. A D gene is named only where the DNA matches it firmly. Expanded clones get a size class; other rows say once, few or many, or leave the size out.

TRBV7-9	TRBJ2-1	TRBD2	NA	TGTGCCAGCAGCTGGGGCGGGGGGGATACCAACGAGCAGTTCTTC	CASSWGGGDTNEQFF
TRBV28	TRBJ1-2	NA	NA	TGTGCCAGCACCTCGGGTTCGCGTGGCTACACCTTC	CASTSGSRGYTF
TRBV6-6	TRBJ1-4	TRBD1	NA	TGTGCCAGCAGACTAACAGGGGTTGGAGAAAAACTGTTTTTT	CASRLTGVGEKLFF
TRBV19	TRBJ2-1	NA	NA	TGTGCCAGTAGTATCGCCGCCGGGGACAATGAGCAGTTCTTC	CASSIAAGDNEQFF
TRBV7-8	TRBJ2-7	TRBD2	NA	TGTGCCAGCAGTCGGGGGGGGACCTACGAGCAGTACTTC	CASSRGGTYEQYF
TRBV6-5	TRBJ2-7	TRBD2	NA	TGTGCCAGCAGGACTAGCGGGGGGGGTTACGAGCAGTACTTC	CASRTSGGGYEQYF
TRBV5-1	TRBJ2-1	TRBD1	NA	TGCGCCAGCAGTAGGGCAGGGGGTGAGCAGTTCTTC	CASSRAGGEQFF
TRBV28	TRBJ2-7	NA	NA	TGTGCCAGCAGTCCAGGGGACGGAGCCTACGAGCAGTACTTC	CASSPGDGAYEQYF
TRBV10-3	TRBJ1-5	NA	NA	TGTGCCATCAGTGCTGAGAACAATCAGCCCCAGCATTTT	CAISAENNQPQHF
TRBV4-2	TRBJ2-1	TRBD2	NA	TGTGCCAGCAGCCAAGATAATTTAGGCGGGAGGGCCGATAATGAGCAGTTCTTC	CASSQDNLGGRADNEQFF
TRBV28	TRBJ2-7	TRBD1	NA	TGTGCCAGCAGTTTGAACAGGGGGAAGTACTTC	CASSLNRGKYF
TRBV14	TRBJ2-5	NA	NA	TGTGCCAGCAGTCGTAGCGTAGGGCCAGAGACCCAGTACTTC	CASSRSVGPETQYF
TRBV11-3	TRBJ2-1	TRBD1	NA	TGTGCCAGCAGCTTATCTCGACAGGGCACTAGGATCTTC	CASSLSRQGTRIF
TRBV4-1	TRBJ1-4	NA	NA	TGCGCCAGCAGCCAGGGCCATAATGAAAAACTGTTTTTT	CASSQGHNEKLFF
TRBV6-5	TRBJ1-5	NA	few	TGTGCCAGCACTCCCAGGGCAGCCAAGCTACAGCCCCAGCATTTT	CASTPRAAKLQPQHF
TRBV10-2	TRBJ2-5	NA	NA	TGCGCCAGCAGGCCCCGGGGGAACCAAGAGACCCAGTACTTC	CASRPRGNQETQYF
TRBV18	TRBJ2-3	NA	NA	TGTGCCAGCTCACCAAGGGAGTCAGATACGCAGTATTTT	CASSPRESDTQYF
TRBV20-1	TRBJ1-2	NA	NA	TGCAGTGCCATCGGAGGGAAGGGCTACACCTTC	CSAIGGKGYTF
TRBV5-4	TRBJ2-3	NA	NA	TGTGCCAGCAGCCCCGGGGAACTCACAGATACGCAGTATTTT	CASSPGELTDTQYF
TRBV6-1	TRBJ2-1	NA	NA	TGTGCCATTCAATCGGGGTTGGCTTACAATGAGCAGTTCTTC	CAIQSGLAYNEQFF
TRBV5-1	TRBJ2-1	TRBD2	NA	TGCGCCAGCAGCTTAGATCCAGCGGGGGACAATGAGCAGTTCTTC	CASSLDPAGDNEQFF
TRBV7-8	TRBJ2-6	NA	NA	TGTGCCAGCAGCTTCGGGGTCTCTGGGGCCAACGTCCTGACTTTC	CASSFGVSGANVLTF
TRBV19	TRBJ1-1	NA	NA	TGTGCCAGTGGCAGGGTGGGGTACACTGAAGCTTTCTTT	CASGRVGYTEAFF
TRBV15	TRBJ1-1	NA	NA	TGTGCCACCAGCATGGGTCGGGAGACTGAAGCTTTCTTT	CATSMGRETEAFF
TRBV6-5	TRBJ1-5	TRBD1	once	TGTGCCGGCAGGAAGGGGGCCTGGCAGCCCCAGCATTTT	CAGRKGAWQPQHF
TRBV14	TRBJ2-7	NA	NA	TGTGCCAGCAGCCACTTCGTCCAGGGTGCCCACGAGCAGTACTTC	CASSHFVQGAHEQYF